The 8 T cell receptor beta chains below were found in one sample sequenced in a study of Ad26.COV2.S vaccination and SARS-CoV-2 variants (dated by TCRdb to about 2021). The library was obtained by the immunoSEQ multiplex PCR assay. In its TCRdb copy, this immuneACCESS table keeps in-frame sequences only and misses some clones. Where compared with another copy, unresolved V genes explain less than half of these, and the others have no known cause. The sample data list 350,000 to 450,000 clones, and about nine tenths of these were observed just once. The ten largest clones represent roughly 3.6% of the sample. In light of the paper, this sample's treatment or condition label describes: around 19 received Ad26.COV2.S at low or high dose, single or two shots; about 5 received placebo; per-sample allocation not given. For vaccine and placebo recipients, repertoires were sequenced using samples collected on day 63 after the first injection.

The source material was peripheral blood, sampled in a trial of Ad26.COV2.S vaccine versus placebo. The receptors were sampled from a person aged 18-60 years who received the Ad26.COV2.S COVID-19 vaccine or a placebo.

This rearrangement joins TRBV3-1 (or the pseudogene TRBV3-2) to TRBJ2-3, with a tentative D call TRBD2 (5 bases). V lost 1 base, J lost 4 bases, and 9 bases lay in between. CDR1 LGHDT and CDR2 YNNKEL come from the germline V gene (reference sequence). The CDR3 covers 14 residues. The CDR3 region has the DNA TGTGCCAGCAGCCAAGCCGGGATCCCAGATACGCAGTATTTT. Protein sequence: CASSQAGIPDTQYF.

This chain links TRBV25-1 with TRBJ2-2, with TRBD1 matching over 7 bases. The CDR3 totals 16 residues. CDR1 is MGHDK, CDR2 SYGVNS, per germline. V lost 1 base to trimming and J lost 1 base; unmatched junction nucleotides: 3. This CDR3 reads CASSEWDRKNTGELFF. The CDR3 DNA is TGTGCCAGCAGTGAATGGGACAGAAAGAACACCGGGGAGCTGTTTTTT.

The CDR3 protein is CASSLVWEETQYF. CDR3 DNA: TGTGCCAGCAGCTTAGTTTGGGAAGAGACCCAGTACTTC. The V call is TRBV7-8, the J call TRBJ2-5; D ambiguous. With 1 base removed from V and 3 bases from J, the gap between germline ends came to 6 bases. From germline, CDR1 is SGHVS and CDR2 FQNEAQ. This CDR3 is built from 13 residues. Together with reference TRBV7-8 and TRBJ2-5, the CDR3 gives the full variable domain: GAGVSQSPRYKVAKRGQDVALRCDPISGHVSLFWYQQALGQGPEFLTYFQNEAQLDKSGLPSDRFFAERPEGSVSTLKIQRTQQEDSAVYLCASSLVWEETQYFGPGTRLLVL.

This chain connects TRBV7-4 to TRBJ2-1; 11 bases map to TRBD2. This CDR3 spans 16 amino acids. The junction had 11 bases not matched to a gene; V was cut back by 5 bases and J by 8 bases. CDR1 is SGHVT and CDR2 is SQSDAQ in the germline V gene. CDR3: CASSPSTSGGRDEQFF. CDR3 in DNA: TGTGCCAGCAGCCCGAGTACTAGCGGGGGTAGGGATGAGCAGTTCTTC.

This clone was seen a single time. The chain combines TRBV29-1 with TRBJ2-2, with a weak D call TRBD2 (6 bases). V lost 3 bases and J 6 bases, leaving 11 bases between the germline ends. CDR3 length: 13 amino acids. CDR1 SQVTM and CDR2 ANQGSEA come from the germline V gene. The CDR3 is CSVDLWGAGELFF. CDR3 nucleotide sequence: TGCAGCGTTGATCTTTGGGGGGCCGGGGAGCTGTTTTTT.

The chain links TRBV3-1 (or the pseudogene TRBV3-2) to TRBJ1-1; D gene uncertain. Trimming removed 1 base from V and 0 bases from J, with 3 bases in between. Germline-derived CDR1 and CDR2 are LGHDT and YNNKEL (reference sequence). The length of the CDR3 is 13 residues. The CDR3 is CASSQVVNTEAFF. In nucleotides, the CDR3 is TGTGCCAGCAGCCAAGTCGTGAACACTGAAGCTTTCTTT.

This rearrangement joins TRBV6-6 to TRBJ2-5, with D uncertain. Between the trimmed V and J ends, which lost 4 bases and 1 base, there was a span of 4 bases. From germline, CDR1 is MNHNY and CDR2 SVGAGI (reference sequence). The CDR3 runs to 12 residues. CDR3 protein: CASSSFQETQYF. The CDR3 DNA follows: TGTGCCAGCAGTTCTTTCCAAGAGACCCAGTACTTC.

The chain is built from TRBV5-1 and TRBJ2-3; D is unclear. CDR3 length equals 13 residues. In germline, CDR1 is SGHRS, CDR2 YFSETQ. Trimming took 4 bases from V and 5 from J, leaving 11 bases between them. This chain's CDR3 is CASSPSTLDTQYF. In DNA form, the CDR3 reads TGCGCCAGCAGCCCCTCGACATTAGATACGCAGTATTTT.